The clone carrying this T cell receptor beta chain was counted a few times. What it binds is unknown. TCRdb passed the reads through MiXCR, listing each CDR3 protein once. The table shows tens of thousands of distinct CDR3 sequences, with 20% occurring only once. This specimen belongs to a study of T cell repertoires in cytomegalovirus infection. Study-wide context: Both CMV infection and a matching HLA type were indicated by public TCR beta signatures. Regarding the study as a whole: Cumulative public TCR beta family frequency identified CMV carriers with the relevant HLA. In two of eight donors, the top clonotype was HLA-C-restricted CMV-specific.

Germline CDR1 is MNHNS and CDR2 is SASEGT. The J segment lost 8 bases and the V segment lost 2 bases, leaving 10 bases of the junction unmatched. This CDR3 spans 16 amino acids. Sequencing used CD8+ T cells from cultured PBMCs, obtained from culture after CMV antigen stimulation. The receptor comes from a human donor in good health (CMV status not recorded). Some clones in this sample may be carry-over from other donors' samples. The chain links TRBV6-1 to TRBJ2-3, with 10 bases matching TRBD2. CDR3 in amino acids: CASSEPSGLAITTQYF. The CDR3 bases are TGTGCCAGCAGTGAACCGTCGGGACTAGCGATTACTACGCAGTATTTT.